The T cell receptor (beta chain) described here comes from a study of vaccination effects on CD4 cells after COVID-19. About the research overall: The ViraFEST assay expanded antigen-specific CD4+ T cells with viral peptide pools before sequencing.

Trimming shortened V by 2 bases and J by 6 bases, and 20 bases separated the two germline ends. The CDR3 sequence is 17 residues long. It was after 10 days of culture that CD4+ T cells were isolated. Nobody among the vaccine recipients had prior SARS-CoV-2 infection (nucleocapsid antibodies were negative). Worth noting for this clone: What it binds is not known.

Sequencing was performed with immunoSEQ multiplex PCR; in TCRdb, only in-frame clones are kept and a portion is missing. In the table there are about 72,000 clones, roughly three quarters of which are singletons. Regarding the study as a whole: Clonal contraction was marked in infection- and vaccine-induced clones late after vaccination. Common cold coronavirus cross-reactivity was shown by only 1 of 255 vaccine-induced clones in healthy vaccinees.

The V and J genes are TRBV23-1 and TRBJ1-5; a weak D match, TRBD1 (6 bases). TRBV23-1 falls under the ORF class, with uncertain function. This specimen was CD4+ T cells from PBMCs cultured without peptide, taken before COVID-19 vaccination. This sequence originates from a human donor who received a COVID-19 vaccine. The CDR3 nucleotides are TGCGCCAGCAGTCAACGCCAGCGCCCAGAGGGGGGTCAGCCCCAGCATTTT. Protein: CASSQRQRPEGGQPQHF.